This T cell receptor beta chain was found in a study of PD-1 blockade in classical Hodgkin lymphoma. Study details: Intravenous delivery of nivolumab at 3 mg/kg to patients occurred every 2 weeks. General study findings and limits: Patients starting nivolumab under 1 year after ASCT were excluded.

The V gene's germline CDR1 is SGHNT and CDR2 YYREEE (reference sequence). This CDR3 region has 16 residues. The V segment lost 2 bases and the J segment 1 base; nucleotides outside the gene matches: 4. Concerning this clone: Its antigen is unidentified.

Autologous stem cell transplantation was followed by relapse in every patient, and brentuximab vedotin exposure varied. Complete response, partial response or progressive disease made up the best responses. Assay: immunoSEQ multiplex PCR; the TCRdb copy retains only in-frame clones and omits some. Of about 21,000 clones listed, 71% are singletons. The starting material was peripheral blood mononuclear cells (PBMCs), obtained at baseline. The rearrangement uses TRBV5-4 and TRBJ2-2; 8 nucleotides match TRBD1. This receptor was obtained from a human donor with classical Hodgkin lymphoma. The CDR3 spells CASSFRTGRNTGELFF. The CDR3 coding sequence is TGTGCCAGCAGCTTTAGGACAGGGAGGAACACCGGGGAGCTGTTTTTT. Full variable domain (rest looked up from reference TRBV5-4 and TRBJ2-2): ETGVTQSPTHLIKTRGQQVTLRCSSQSGHNTVSWYQQALGQGPQFIFQYYREEENGRGNFPPRFSGLQFPNYSSELNVNALELDDSALYLCASSFRTGRNTGELFFGEGSRLTVL.